Following are 24 T cell receptor beta chains from one sample sequenced in a study of vaccination effects on CD4 cells after COVID-19. No antigen has been assigned to these receptors. After roughly 10 days in culture, the CD4+ T cells were isolated. Generated by immunoSEQ multiplex PCR, the TCRdb table keeps only in-frame clones and is missing some. This sample has 32,000 or so clones, with about two thirds found just once. The material sequenced was CD4+ T cells from PBMCs cultured without peptide, taken before COVID-19 vaccination. The origin of the receptors is a human donor who received a COVID-19 vaccine.

This clone was observed a handful of times. The V and J genes are TRBV6-5 and TRBJ2-5; 11 nucleotides line up with TRBD2. The CDR3 has 15 residues. Germline assignment: CDR1 MNHEY and CDR2 SVGAGI. J lost 4 bases, V lost 5 bases, and 6 bases had no gene match. This CDR3 is CASSPLAGGGETQYF. In nucleotides, the CDR3 is TGTGCCAGCAGTCCGCTAGCGGGGGGAGGAGAGACCCAGTACTTC.

This chain joins TRBV7-8 and TRBJ1-3; D remains ambiguous. The CDR3 loop spans 15 amino acids. CDR1 and CDR2 (germline): SGHVS, FQNEAQ. The V and J ends lost 3 bases and 1 base respectively, with 10 bases between them. CDR3 DNA: TGTGCCAGCAGCTTTGGGGAAAGGTCTGGAAACACCATATATTTT. The encoded protein is CASSFGERSGNTIYF.

This clone was found a few times. The rearrangement joins TRBV5-5 to TRBJ2-7; 11 bases map to TRBD2. The CDR3 spans 16 residues. V was pared by 0 bases and J by 3 bases, with 5 bases of the junction left unmatched. Germline CDR1 reads SGHKS; CDR2 reads YYEKEE (reference sequence). The CDR3 spells CASSLEGGLAVYEQYF. The CDR3 DNA reads as TGTGCCAGCAGCTTGGAAGGGGGACTAGCGGTCTACGAGCAGTACTTC.

The V call is TRBV11-2, the J call TRBJ2-3, with TRBD2 matching 11 bases. V shed 6 bases and J 5 bases; nucleotides not matched to a gene: 10. This CDR3 region has 16 residues. Germline CDR1 is SGHAT and CDR2 is FQNNGV. The chain's CDR3 is CASSFSGRALGDTQYF. For the CDR3, the DNA is TGTGCCAGCAGTTTTAGCGGGAGGGCTTTGGGAGATACGCAGTATTTT.

The genes are TRBV5-4 and TRBJ2-7; tentatively, D is TRBD2 (6 bases). From germline, CDR1 is SGHNT and CDR2 YYREEE (reference sequence). With 4 bases removed from V and 7 bases from J, the gap between germline ends came to 15 bases. CDR3 length: 13 residues. In nucleotides, the CDR3 is TGTGCCAGCAGCACCTGGGAGGCGGGGGAGCAGTACTTC. This sequence encodes CASSTWEAGEQYF.

CDR3 sequence reads: CASSLGLEAFF. CDR3 nucleotides: TGTGCCAGCAGCTTAGGACTGGAAGCTTTCTTT. The genes are TRBV5-6 and TRBJ1-1; D is uncertain. The length of the CDR3 is 11 residues. V was clipped by 2 bases and J by 8 bases, with 7 bases between them. Germline V gives CDR1 SGHDT, CDR2 YYEEEE.

V and J are TRBV11-2 and TRBJ1-1; 8 nucleotides match TRBD1. The trim removed 1 base at V and 10 bases at J, leaving 14 bases unmatched. The CDR3 spans 16 residues. The germline CDR1 and CDR2 sequences are SGHAT and FQNNGV. For the CDR3, the DNA is TGTGCCAGCAGCTTAGCCCCCCGGACAGGGAAAATAGGAGCTTTCTTT. It yields the protein CASSLAPRTGKIGAFF. The full variable domain, with the rest looked up from reference TRBV11-2 and TRBJ1-1, is EAGVAQSPRYKIIEKRQSVAFWCNPISGHATLYWYQQILGQGPKLLIQFQNNGVVDDSQLPKDRFSAERLKGVDSTLKIQPAKLEDSAVYLCASSLAPRTGKIGAFFGQGTRLTVV.

V usage is TRBV6-1 and J usage is TRBJ1-5, with a tentative D call TRBD1 (5 bases). The germline V gene has CDR1 MNHNS and CDR2 SASEGT. Deletions cut 4 bases from V and 1 base from J, with 17 bases between. This CDR3 has 17 residues. CDR3 amino acids: CASSGLRTGLSNQPQHF. CDR3 DNA: TGTGCCAGCAGTGGCCTCCGGACGGGGCTCAGCAATCAGCCCCAGCATTTT.

This clone appeared a single time. In DNA form, the CDR3 reads TGTGCCACCAGCATACGACTAGCGAATGAGCAGTTCTTC. Its protein product is CATSIRLANEQFF. The chain has TRBV15 and TRBJ2-1; the match to TRBD2 covers 8 bases. The CDR3 spans 13 residues. The J segment lost 7 bases and the V segment lost 4 bases, leaving 3 bases of the junction unmatched. From germline, CDR1 is LNHNV and CDR2 YYDKDF (reference sequence).

The V and J genes are TRBV11-3 and TRBJ1-6, with unresolved D. Germline CDR1 SGHNT, CDR2 YENEEA. V was shortened by 2 bases and J by 0 bases, with 5 bases between the two germline ends. The CDR3 spans 15 residues. The CDR3: CASSLTSSYNSPLHF. The CDR3 DNA follows: TGTGCCAGCAGCTTAACGAGCTCCTATAATTCACCCCTCCACTTT.

V gene TRBV4-1 combines with J gene TRBJ1-2, with D perhaps matching TRBD1 (6 bases). V gave up 0 bases and J gave up 4 bases, with 15 bases separating them. The CDR3 length is 16 residues. Germline V lookup: CDR1 MGHRA, CDR2 YSYEKL. The CDR3 DNA is TGCGCCAGCAGCCAAGACGACGGGGGACACCCCTATGGCTACACCTTC. Encoded protein: CASSQDDGGHPYGYTF.

This chain connects TRBV11-2 to TRBJ1-1; TRBD1 aligns across 7 bases. CDR1 is SGHAT and CDR2 is FQNNGV in the germline V gene. The CDR3 covers 14 residues. Unmatched junction bases numbered 10, after V lost 6 bases and J lost 6 bases. The CDR3 bases are TGTGCCAGCAGTCCTCGAGGGGGCAGGGCTGAAGCTTTCTTT. Translating it yields CASSPRGGRAEAFF.

The V call is TRBV19, the J call TRBJ2-3, with 13 bases fitting TRBD2. V dropped 2 bases and J dropped 6; count of bases not matched to a gene: 2. The CDR3 contains 15 residues. Per germline, CDR1 LNHDA and CDR2 SQIVND (reference sequence). The CDR3 is CASSISLAGGDTQYF. CDR3 DNA sequence: TGTGCCAGTAGTATATCACTAGCGGGGGGGGATACGCAGTATTTT.

This chain uses TRBV5-6 with TRBJ1-4; D is undetermined. Germline CDR1 and CDR2: SGHDT and YYEEEE. This CDR3 has 16 residues. Between the trimmed V and J ends, which lost 4 bases and 4 bases, there was a span of 17 bases. DNA of the CDR3: TGTGCCAGCAGCCGAGGGCTTCGGCAGGTTAATGAAAAACTGTTTTTT. Amino acids: CASSRGLRQVNEKLFF.

The chain recombines TRBV5-6 with TRBJ2-3, with 10 bases aligning to TRBD2. Germline V lookup: CDR1 SGHDT, CDR2 YYEEEE. The CDR3 runs 19 residues. V trimming: 3 bases; J trimming: 6 bases; junction bases outside the gene matches: 19. The CDR3 DNA is TGTGCCAGCAGCTCCCTCGGGTCCACTAGCGGGGCGGGAGTGGATACGCAGTATTTT. It specifies CASSSLGSTSGAGVDTQYF.

V and J are TRBV3-1 (or the pseudogene TRBV3-2) and TRBJ2-7, with D perhaps TRBD2 (6 bases). Germline CDR1 and CDR2: LGHDT and YNNKEL (reference sequence). V was shortened by 3 bases and J by 6 bases, with 6 bases between the two germline ends. CDR3 length: 11 residues. CDR3 residues: CASSHGSEQYF. CDR3 bases: TGTGCCAGCAGCCACGGGAGCGAGCAGTACTTC.

The chain uses TRBV4-2 and TRBJ2-7; D gene ambiguous. V lost 3 bases and J 2 bases, leaving 17 bases between the germline ends. This CDR3 comprises 16 residues. CDR1 LGHNA and CDR2 YNFKEQ come from the germline V gene. The CDR3 sequence: CASSHRSIFAAYEQYF. DNA of the CDR3: TGTGCCAGCAGCCATAGGTCTATCTTTGCGGCCTACGAGCAGTACTTC.

Note on this clone: Other DNA sequences in the sample encode the same CDR3. The V call is TRBV19, the J call TRBJ1-1; D is unclear. Trimming removed 5 bases from V and 0 bases from J, with 7 bases in between. Per germline, CDR1 LNHDA and CDR2 SQIVND (reference sequence). The length of the CDR3 is 13 residues. The CDR3 region is CASSSGLNTEAFF. The CDR3 nucleotides are TGTGCCAGTAGTTCAGGATTGAACACTGAAGCTTTCTTT. Looking up the rest from reference TRBV19 and TRBJ1-1 gives the full variable domain: DGGITQSPKYLFRKEGQNVTLSCEQNLNHDAMYWYRQDPGQGLRLIYYSQIVNDFQKGDIAEGYSVSREKKESFPLTVTSAQKNPTAFYLCASSSGLNTEAFFGQGTRLTVV.

The J gene is TRBJ1-1, the V gene TRBV11-2, with 9 bases aligning to TRBD1. CDR1 is SGHAT and CDR2 is FQNNGV in the germline V gene. The CDR3 has 18 amino acids. V was pared by 5 bases and J by 0 bases, with 13 bases of the junction left unmatched. CDR3: CASSRPRTGDFVNTEAFF. CDR3 nucleotides: TGTGCCAGCAGCAGACCGCGGACAGGGGACTTCGTGAACACTGAAGCTTTCTTT.

This chain links TRBV29-1 with TRBJ2-1; 12 bases agree with TRBD2. V shed 7 bases and J 0 bases; nucleotides not matched to a gene: 10. The CDR3 has 17 amino acids. Germline V gene data show CDR1 as SQVTM and CDR2 as ANQGSEA. The CDR3 loop is CSAEGLAGGSSYNEQFF. The CDR3 nucleotides are TGCAGCGCCGAGGGGCTAGCGGGAGGGAGCTCCTACAATGAGCAGTTCTTC.

The chain combines TRBV9 with TRBJ2-5; tentative D call: TRBD1 (5 bases). V dropped 4 bases and J dropped 0 bases, with 13 bases sitting between them. This CDR3 has 15 residues. Germline loops: CDR1 SGDLS, CDR2 YYNGEE. The CDR3 protein is CASSYADSYQETQYF. In nucleotides, the CDR3 is TGTGCCAGCAGCTACGCTGACAGTTACCAAGAGACCCAGTACTTC. The full variable domain, with the rest looked up from reference TRBV9 and TRBJ2-5, is DSGVTQTPKHLITATGQRVTLRCSPRSGDLSVYWYQQSLDQGLQFLIQYYNGEERAKGNILERFSAQQFPDLHSELNLSSLELGDSALYFCASSYADSYQETQYFGPGTRLLVL.

The chain recombines TRBV10-3 with TRBJ2-7, with 8 bases lining up with TRBD1. Per germline, CDR1 ENHRY and CDR2 SYGVKD. This CDR3 has 12 amino acids. The V and J ends lost 7 bases and 6 bases, in that order; junction bases with no gene match: 5. The CDR3 nucleotides read TGTGCCATCACTACGGACAGGGTCGAGCAGTACTTC. It yields the protein CAITTDRVEQYF.

The rearrangement uses TRBV19 and TRBJ1-2; TRBD1 agrees at 7 bases. Trimming took 5 bases from V and 1 from J; bases not matched to a gene: 7. CDR1 and CDR2 from the germline V gene are LNHDA and SQIVND (reference sequence). The CDR3 covers 15 residues. CDR3 bases: TGTGCCAGTAGTCACCCAGGGGGTGGTAACTATGGCTACACCTTC. Translating gives CASSHPGGGNYGYTF.

Only a few counts were recorded for this clone. The V and J genes are TRBV13 and TRBJ1-3; 7 bases fit TRBD1. Germline V gives CDR1 PRHDT, CDR2 FYEKMQ (reference sequence). Trimming cost V 5 bases and J 4 bases; bases outside gene matches: 2. The CDR3 sequence is 13 residues long. In DNA form, the CDR3 reads TGTGCCAGCAGCCCGGGACAGGGAAACACCATATATTTT. It translates to CASSPGQGNTIYF.